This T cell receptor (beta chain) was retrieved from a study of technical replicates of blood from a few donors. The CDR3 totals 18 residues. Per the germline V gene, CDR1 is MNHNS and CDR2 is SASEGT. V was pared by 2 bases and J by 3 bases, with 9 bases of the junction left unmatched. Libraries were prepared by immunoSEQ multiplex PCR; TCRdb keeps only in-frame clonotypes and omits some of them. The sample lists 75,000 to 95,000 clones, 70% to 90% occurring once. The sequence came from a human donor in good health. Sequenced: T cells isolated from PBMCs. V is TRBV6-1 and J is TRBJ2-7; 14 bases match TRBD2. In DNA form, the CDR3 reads TGTGCCAGCAGTGAATTACCGGGACTAGCGGGAGTCAACTACGAGCAGTACTTC. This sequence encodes CASSELPGLAGVNYEQYF.